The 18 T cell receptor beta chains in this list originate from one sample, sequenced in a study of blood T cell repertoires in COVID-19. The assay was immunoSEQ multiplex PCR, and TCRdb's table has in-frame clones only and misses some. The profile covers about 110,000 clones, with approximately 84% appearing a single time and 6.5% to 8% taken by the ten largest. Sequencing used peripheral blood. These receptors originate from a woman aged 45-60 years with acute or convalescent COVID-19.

CDR3 sequence: CASSPGEIFNYGYTF. CDR3 bases: TGTGCCAGTAGTCCAGGGGAAATATTTAACTATGGCTACACCTTC. The rearrangement uses TRBV19 and TRBJ1-2; weak D call: TRBD1 (6 bases). Germline values: CDR1 LNHDA, CDR2 SQIVND (reference sequence). Trimming shortened V by 5 bases and J by 1 base, and 14 bases separated the two germline ends. This CDR3 spans 15 amino acids.

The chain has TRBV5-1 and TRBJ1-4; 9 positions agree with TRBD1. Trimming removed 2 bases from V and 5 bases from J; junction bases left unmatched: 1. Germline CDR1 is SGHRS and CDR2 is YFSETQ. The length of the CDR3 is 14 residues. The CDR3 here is CASSFTGGNEKLFF. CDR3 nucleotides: TGCGCCAGCAGCTTTACAGGGGGCAATGAAAAACTGTTTTTT.

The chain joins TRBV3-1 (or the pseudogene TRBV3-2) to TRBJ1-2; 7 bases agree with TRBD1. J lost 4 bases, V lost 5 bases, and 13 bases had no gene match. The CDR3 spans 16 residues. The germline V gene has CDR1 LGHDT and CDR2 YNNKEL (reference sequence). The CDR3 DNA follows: TGTGCCAGCAGCTCAGGCACAGGGGCCAGGGGCTATGGCTACACCTTC. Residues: CASSSGTGARGYGYTF.

The CDR3, as DNA: TGCGCCAGCAGTGAGTGGGGTATAGCGGCCAATGAGCAGTTCTTC. The encoded protein is CASSEWGIAANEQFF. The V gene is TRBV10-1, the J gene TRBJ2-1, with D possibly being TRBD2 (6 bases). V gave up 1 base and J gave up 6 bases, with 13 bases separating them. CDR1 is WNHNN, CDR2 SYGVQD, per germline (reference sequence). The CDR3 spans 15 residues.

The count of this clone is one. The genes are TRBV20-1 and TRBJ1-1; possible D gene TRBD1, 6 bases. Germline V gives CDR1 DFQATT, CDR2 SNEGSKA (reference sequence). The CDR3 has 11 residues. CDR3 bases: TGCAGCCAGGACAGGAACACTGAAGCTTTCTTT. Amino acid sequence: CSQDRNTEAFF.

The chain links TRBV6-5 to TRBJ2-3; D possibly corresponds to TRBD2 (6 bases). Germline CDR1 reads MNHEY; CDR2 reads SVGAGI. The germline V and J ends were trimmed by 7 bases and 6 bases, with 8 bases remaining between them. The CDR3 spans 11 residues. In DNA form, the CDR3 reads TGTGCCAGCATTAGCGGCGATACGCAGTATTTT. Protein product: CASISGDTQYF.

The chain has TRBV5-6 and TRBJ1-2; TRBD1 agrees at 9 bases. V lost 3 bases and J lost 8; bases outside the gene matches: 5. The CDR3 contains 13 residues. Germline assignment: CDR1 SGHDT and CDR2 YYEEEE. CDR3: CASSYTDRGGYTF. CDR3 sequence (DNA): TGTGCCAGCAGCTATACGGACAGGGGAGGCTACACCTTC. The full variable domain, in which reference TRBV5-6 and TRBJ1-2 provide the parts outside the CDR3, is DAGVTQSPTHLIKTRGQQVTLRCSPKSGHDTVSWYQQALGQGPQFIFQYYEEEERQRGNFPDRFSGHQFPNYSSELNVNALLLGDSALYLCASSYTDRGGYTFGSGTRLTVV.

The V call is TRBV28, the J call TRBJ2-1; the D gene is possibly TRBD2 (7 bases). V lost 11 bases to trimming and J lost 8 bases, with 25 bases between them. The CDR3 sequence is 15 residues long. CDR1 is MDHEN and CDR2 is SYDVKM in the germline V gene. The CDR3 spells CAPEGGPSGWHEQFF. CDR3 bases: TGTGCCCCTGAGGGGGGGCCCAGCGGCTGGCATGAGCAGTTCTTC.

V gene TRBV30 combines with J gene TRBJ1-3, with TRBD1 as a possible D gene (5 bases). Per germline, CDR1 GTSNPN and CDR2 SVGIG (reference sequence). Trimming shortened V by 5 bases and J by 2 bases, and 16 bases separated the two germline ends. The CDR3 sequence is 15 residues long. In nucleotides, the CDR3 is TGTGCCTGGGAGAGGGACTCCGGGGCTGGAAACACCATATATTTT. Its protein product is CAWERDSGAGNTIYF.

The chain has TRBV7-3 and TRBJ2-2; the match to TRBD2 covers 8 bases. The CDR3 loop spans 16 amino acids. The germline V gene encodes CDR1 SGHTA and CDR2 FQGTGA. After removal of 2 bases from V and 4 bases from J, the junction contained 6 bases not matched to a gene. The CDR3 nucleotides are TGTGCCAGCAGCTTATTAATAGCGGGGCTCACCGGGGAGCTGTTTTTT. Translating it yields CASSLLIAGLTGELFF.

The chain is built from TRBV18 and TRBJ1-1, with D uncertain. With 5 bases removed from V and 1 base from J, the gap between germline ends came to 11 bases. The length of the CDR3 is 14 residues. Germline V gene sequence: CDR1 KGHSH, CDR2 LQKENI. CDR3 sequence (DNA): TGTGCCAGCTCAAAAACCGACTCGAACACTGAAGCTTTCTTT. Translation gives CASSKTDSNTEAFF.

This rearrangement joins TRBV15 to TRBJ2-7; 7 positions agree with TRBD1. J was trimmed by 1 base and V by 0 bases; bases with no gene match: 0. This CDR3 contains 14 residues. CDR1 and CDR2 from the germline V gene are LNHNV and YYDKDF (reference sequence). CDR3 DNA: TGTGCCACCAGCAGAGACAGGGGGTCCTACGAGCAGTACTTC. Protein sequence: CATSRDRGSYEQYF.

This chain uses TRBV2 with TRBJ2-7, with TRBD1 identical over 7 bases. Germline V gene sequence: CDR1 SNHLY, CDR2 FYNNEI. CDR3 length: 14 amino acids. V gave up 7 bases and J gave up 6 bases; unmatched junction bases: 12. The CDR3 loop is CASNAKGASAEQYF. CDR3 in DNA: TGTGCCAGCAACGCAAAGGGGGCGAGCGCCGAGCAGTACTTC.

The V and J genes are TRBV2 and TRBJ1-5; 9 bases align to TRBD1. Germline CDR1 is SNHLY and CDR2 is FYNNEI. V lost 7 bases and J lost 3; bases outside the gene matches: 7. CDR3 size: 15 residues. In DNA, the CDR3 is TGTGCCAGCAAGGGACAGGGCCTTCTCAATCAGCCCCAGCATTTT. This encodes CASKGQGLLNQPQHF.

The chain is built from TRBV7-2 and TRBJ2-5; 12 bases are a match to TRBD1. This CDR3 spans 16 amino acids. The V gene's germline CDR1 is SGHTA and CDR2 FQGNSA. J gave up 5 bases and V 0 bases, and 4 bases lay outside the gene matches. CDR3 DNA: TGTGCCAGCAGCTTAGCGTGGGACAGGGGGCCGGAGACCCAGTACTTC. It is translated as CASSLAWDRGPETQYF.

The chain's CDR3 is CASSEEMGQQEGNYGYTF. For the CDR3, the DNA is TGTGCCAGCAGTGAAGAAATGGGGCAGCAGGAGGGAAACTATGGCTACACCTTC. The chain employs TRBV6-1 and TRBJ1-2, with a weak D call TRBD1 (5 bases). CDR3 size: 18 residues. The V and J ends lost 1 base and 2 bases respectively, with 20 bases between them. The germline V gene encodes CDR1 MNHNS and CDR2 SASEGT.

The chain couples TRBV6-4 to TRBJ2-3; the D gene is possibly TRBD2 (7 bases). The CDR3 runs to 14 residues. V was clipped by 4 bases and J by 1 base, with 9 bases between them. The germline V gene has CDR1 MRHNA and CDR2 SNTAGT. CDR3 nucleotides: TGTGCCAGCAGTGTAGGGGGGGGCACAGATACGCAGTATTTT. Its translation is CASSVGGGTDTQYF.

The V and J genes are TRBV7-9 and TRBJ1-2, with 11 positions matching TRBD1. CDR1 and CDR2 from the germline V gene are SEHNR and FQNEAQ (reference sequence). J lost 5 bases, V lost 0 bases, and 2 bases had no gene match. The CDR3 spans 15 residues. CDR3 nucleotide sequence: TGTGCCAGCAGCTTAGCCGGGACAGGGGGATATGGCTACACCTTC. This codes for CASSLAGTGGYGYTF.